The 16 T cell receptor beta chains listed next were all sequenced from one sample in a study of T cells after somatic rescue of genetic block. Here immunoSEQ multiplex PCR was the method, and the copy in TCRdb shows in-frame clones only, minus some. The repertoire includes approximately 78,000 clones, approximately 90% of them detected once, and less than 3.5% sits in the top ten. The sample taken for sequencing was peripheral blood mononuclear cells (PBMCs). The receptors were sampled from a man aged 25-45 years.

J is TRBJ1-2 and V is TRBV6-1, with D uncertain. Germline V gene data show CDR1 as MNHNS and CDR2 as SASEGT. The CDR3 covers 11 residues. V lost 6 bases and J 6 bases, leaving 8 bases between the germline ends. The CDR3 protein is CASRGLHGYTF. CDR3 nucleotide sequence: TGTGCCAGCAGGGGGTTACATGGCTACACCTTC.

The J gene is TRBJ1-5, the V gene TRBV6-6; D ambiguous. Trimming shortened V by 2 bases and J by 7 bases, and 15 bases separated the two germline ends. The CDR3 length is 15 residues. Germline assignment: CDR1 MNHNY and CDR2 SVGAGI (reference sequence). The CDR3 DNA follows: TGTGCCAGCAGTTACAAGGGCATGCTGGGGCAGCCCCAGCATTTT. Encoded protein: CASSYKGMLGQPQHF.

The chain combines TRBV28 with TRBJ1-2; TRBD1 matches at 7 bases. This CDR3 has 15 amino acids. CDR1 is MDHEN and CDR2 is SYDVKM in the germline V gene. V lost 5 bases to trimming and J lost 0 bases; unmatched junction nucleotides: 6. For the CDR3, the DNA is TGTGCCAGCAGTACAGGGACAGCGTCTAACTATGGCTACACCTTC. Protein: CASSTGTASNYGYTF.

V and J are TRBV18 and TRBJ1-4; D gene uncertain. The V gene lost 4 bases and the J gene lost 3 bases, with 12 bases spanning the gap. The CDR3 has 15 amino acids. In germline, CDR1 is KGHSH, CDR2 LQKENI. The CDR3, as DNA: TGTGCCAGCTCACTCCCGGAGGCCCCTAATGAAAAACTGTTTTTT. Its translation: CASSLPEAPNEKLFF.

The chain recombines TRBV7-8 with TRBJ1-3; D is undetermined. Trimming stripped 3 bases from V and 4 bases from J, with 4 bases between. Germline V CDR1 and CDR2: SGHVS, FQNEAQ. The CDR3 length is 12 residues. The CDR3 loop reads CASSFSGNTIYF. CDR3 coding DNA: TGTGCCAGCAGCTTTTCAGGAAACACCATATATTTT.

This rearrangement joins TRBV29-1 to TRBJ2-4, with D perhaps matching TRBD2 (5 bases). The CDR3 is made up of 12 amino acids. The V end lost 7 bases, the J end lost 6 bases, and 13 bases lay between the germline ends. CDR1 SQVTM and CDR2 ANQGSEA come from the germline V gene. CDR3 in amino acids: CSGGSAGNIQYF. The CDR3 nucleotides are TGCAGCGGTGGGTCTGCGGGAAACATTCAGTACTTC.

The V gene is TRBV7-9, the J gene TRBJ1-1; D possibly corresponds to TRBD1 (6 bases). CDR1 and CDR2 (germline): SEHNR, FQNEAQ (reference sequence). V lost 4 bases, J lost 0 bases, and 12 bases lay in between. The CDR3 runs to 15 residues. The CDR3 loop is CASSSRQEVNTEAFF. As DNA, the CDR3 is TGTGCCAGCAGCTCACGACAGGAGGTGAACACTGAAGCTTTCTTT.

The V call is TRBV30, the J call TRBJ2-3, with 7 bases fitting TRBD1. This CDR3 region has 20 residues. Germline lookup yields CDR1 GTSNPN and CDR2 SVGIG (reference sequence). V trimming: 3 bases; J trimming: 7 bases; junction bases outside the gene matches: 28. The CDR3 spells CAWSTTGLRQGEGRWNTQYF. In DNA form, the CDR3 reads TGTGCCTGGAGCACAACCGGTCTAAGACAGGGCGAAGGAAGGTGGAATACGCAGTATTTT.

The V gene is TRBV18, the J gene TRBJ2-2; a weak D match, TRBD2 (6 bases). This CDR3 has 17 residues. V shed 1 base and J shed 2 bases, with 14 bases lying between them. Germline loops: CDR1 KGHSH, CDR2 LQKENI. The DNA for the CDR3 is TGTGCCAGCTCACCACAAGCGGCGGGATCTAACACCGGGGAGCTGTTTTTT. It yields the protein CASSPQAAGSNTGELFF.

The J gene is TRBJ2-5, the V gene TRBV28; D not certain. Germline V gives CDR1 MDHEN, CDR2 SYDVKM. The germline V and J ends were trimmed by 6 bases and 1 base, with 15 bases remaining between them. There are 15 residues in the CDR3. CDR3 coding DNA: TGTGCCAGCAGCCCTGCCGGACGAGGCCAAGAGACCCAGTACTTC. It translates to CASSPAGRGQETQYF.

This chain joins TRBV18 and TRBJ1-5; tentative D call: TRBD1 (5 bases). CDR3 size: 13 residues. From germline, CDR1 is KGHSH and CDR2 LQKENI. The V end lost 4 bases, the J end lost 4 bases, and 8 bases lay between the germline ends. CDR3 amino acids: CASSQGRNQPQHF. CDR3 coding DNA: TGTGCCAGCTCACAGGGGAGGAATCAGCCCCAGCATTTT.

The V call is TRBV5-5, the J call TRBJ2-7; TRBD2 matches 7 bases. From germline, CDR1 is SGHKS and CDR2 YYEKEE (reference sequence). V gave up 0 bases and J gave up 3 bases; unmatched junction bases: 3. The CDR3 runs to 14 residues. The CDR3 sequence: CASSLGRESYEQYF. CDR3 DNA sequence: TGTGCCAGCAGCTTGGGGCGGGAGAGCTACGAGCAGTACTTC.

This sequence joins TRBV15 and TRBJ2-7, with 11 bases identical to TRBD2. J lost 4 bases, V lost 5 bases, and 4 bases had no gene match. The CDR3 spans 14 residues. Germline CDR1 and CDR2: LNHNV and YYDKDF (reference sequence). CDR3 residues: CATSPRTSGYEQYF. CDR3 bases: TGTGCCACCAGCCCGCGGACTAGCGGGTACGAGCAGTACTTC.

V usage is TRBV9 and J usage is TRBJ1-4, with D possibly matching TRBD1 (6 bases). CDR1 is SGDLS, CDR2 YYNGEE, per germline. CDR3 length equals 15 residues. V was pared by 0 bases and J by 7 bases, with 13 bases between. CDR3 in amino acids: CASSVAAGAGEKLFF. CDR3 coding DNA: TGTGCCAGCAGCGTAGCGGCAGGGGCGGGTGAAAAACTGTTTTTT.

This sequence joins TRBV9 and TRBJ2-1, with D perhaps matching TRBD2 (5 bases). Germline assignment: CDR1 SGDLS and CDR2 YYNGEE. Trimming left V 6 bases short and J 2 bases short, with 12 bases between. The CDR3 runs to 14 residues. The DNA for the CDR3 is TGTGCCAGCAACCCGGGGTTACCCTACAATGAGCAGTTCTTC. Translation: CASNPGLPYNEQFF.

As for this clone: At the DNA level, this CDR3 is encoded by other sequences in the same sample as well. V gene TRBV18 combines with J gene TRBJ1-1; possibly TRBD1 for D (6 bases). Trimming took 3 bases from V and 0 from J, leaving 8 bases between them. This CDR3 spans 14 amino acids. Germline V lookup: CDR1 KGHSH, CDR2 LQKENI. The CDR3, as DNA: TGTGCCAGCTCACCGGACAGCTTGAACACTGAAGCTTTCTTT. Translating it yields CASSPDSLNTEAFF.